These T cell receptor beta chains were read from a single sample in a study of blood T cells in healthy people across ages. TCRdb redid the calling of the 5' RACE reads with MiXCR, one entry per CDR3 protein. The table includes about 930,000 distinct CDR3 sequences, 25% to 30% detected once. This sample was also put to use in a study of T cells of mothers and their children.

Sequencing used blood. The source is a woman aged 40 to 55 in good health. CDR3s include the opening cysteine and the closing phenylalanine or tryptophan. Fields, in order: D gene, J gene, V gene, clone size, CDR3 DNA, CDR3 protein. A D gene is named only where the DNA matches it firmly. Clone size, where shown, is once, few, many, or a class for clones that have expanded.

D: NA
J: TRBJ2-5
V: TRBV20-1
size: NA
DNA: TGCAGTGCTCGCCGACATTTCGGGACCCAGTACTTC
CDR3: CSARRHFGTQYF

D: TRBD2
J: TRBJ2-7
V: TRBV4-1
size: NA
DNA: TGCGCCAGCAGCCAAGAACTGACTAGCCTAGGGACCTACGAGCAGTACTTC
CDR3: CASSQELTSLGTYEQYF

D: TRBD1
J: TRBJ2-1
V: TRBV7-3
size: NA
DNA: TGTGCCAGCAGCCAATGGGACAGTCCGGACAATGAGCAGTTCTTC
CDR3: CASSQWDSPDNEQFF

D: NA
J: TRBJ2-2
V: TRBV4-3
size: NA
DNA: TGCGCCAGCAGCCAAGATCGAATGGGCACCGGGGAGCTGTTTTTT
CDR3: CASSQDRMGTGELFF

D: NA
J: TRBJ2-5
V: TRBV6-5
size: few
DNA: TGTGCCAGCAGTTACTCGTCCAGGGTCCCCCAAGAGACCCAGTACTTC
CDR3: CASSYSSRVPQETQYF

D: NA
J: TRBJ1-1
V: TRBV6-1
size: NA
DNA: TGTGCCAGCAGTGCGAGAATCCGGGACCCTGGGGCTGAAGCTTTCTTT
CDR3: CASSARIRDPGAEAFF

D: NA
J: TRBJ2-5
V: TRBV5-1
size: many
DNA: TGCGCCAGCAGCCCGGGGACACCGGCAGGGGAGACCCAGTACTTC
CDR3: CASSPGTPAGETQYF

D: NA
J: TRBJ1-2
V: TRBV12-3/TRBV12-4
size: NA
DNA: TGTGCCAGCGGCTACTCTAGCAATGGCTACACCTTC
CDR3: CASGYSSNGYTF

D: TRBD1
J: TRBJ2-2
V: TRBV7-3
size: NA
DNA: TGTGCCAGCAGCGCGACTGACAGGGTCCCCGGGGAGCTGTTTTTT
CDR3: CASSATDRVPGELFF

D: TRBD2
J: TRBJ2-3
V: TRBV28
size: NA
DNA: TGTGCCAGCCCCCCCGGGGGGGCCTCGATAGATACGCAGTATTTT
CDR3: CASPPGGASIDTQYF

D: NA
J: TRBJ1-6
V: TRBV20-1
size: many
DNA: TGCAGTGCTAGAACAGGGTCCTTGAATTCACCCCTCCACTTT
CDR3: CSARTGSLNSPLHF

D: TRBD1
J: TRBJ2-5
V: TRBV6-1
size: NA
DNA: TGTGCCGCTGGGACAGGGGGCACGACCCGGTACTTC
CDR3: CAAGTGGTTRYF

D: NA
J: TRBJ2-3
V: TRBV7-2
size: NA
DNA: TGTGCCACCAAGGACGGTAGTTCTAACACAGATACGCAGTATTTT
CDR3: CATKDGSSNTDTQYF

D: NA
J: TRBJ2-5
V: TRBV20-1
size: many
DNA: TGCAGTGCTAGACCGGGACCGCTGCAAGAGACCCAGTACTTC
CDR3: CSARPGPLQETQYF

D: NA
J: TRBJ2-1
V: TRBV28
size: NA
DNA: TGTGCCAGCAGTTTATCTCTTGCGGACAATGAGCAGTTCTTC
CDR3: CASSLSLADNEQFF

D: NA
J: TRBJ2-7
V: TRBV29-1
size: many
DNA: TGCAGCGTTGACGGGCAAGGGAGCTACGAGCAGTACTTC
CDR3: CSVDGQGSYEQYF

D: NA
J: TRBJ2-5
V: TRBV7-8
size: NA
DNA: TGTGCCAGCACCAATGGAGGGGTTGGGGGTAACAATGAGCAGTACTTC
CDR3: CASTNGGVGGNNEQYF

D: NA
J: TRBJ2-2
V: TRBV3-1
size: many
DNA: TGTGCCAGCAGCCCACGGACAGAGGCCGGGGAGCTGTTTTTT
CDR3: CASSPRTEAGELFF

D: NA
J: TRBJ1-2
V: TRBV19
size: NA
DNA: TGTGCCAGTAGCAAAAACTACCGGGACACGTTTAACTATGGCTACACCTTC
CDR3: CASSKNYRDTFNYGYTF

D: NA
J: TRBJ1-6
V: TRBV6-5
size: many
DNA: TGTGCCAGCAGTTACTCGTTGGGGTCCCCCCCATTCTCACCCCTCCACTTT
CDR3: CASSYSLGSPPFSPLHF

D: NA
J: TRBJ2-5
V: TRBV4-2
size: many
DNA: TGTGCCACCACACCACCACGGCGTTACCAAGAGACCCAGTACTTC
CDR3: CATTPPRRYQETQYF

D: TRBD1
J: TRBJ2-7
V: TRBV7-9
size: many
DNA: TGTGCCAGCAGACACGGGACAGGGGGCTTCTACGAGCAGTACTTC
CDR3: CASRHGTGGFYEQYF

D: TRBD1
J: TRBJ1-5
V: TRBV4-2
size: NA
DNA: TGTGCCAGCAGCCAGACGACAGGGCACAATCAGCCCCAGCATTTT
CDR3: CASSQTTGHNQPQHF

D: NA
J: TRBJ2-7
V: TRBV5-1
size: many
DNA: TGCGCCAGCAGCCAGGGACGGAGGAGCTACTACGAGCAGTACTTC
CDR3: CASSQGRRSYYEQYF

D: NA
J: TRBJ1-4
V: TRBV5-6
size: NA
DNA: TGTGCCAGCAGCTTGGGCAGGCCGAATGAAAAACTGTTTTTT
CDR3: CASSLGRPNEKLFF

D: NA
J: TRBJ1-2
V: TRBV28
size: NA
DNA: TGTGCCAGCAGTTTAACTGAGGGAAGTATGTATGGCTACACCTTC
CDR3: CASSLTEGSMYGYTF

D: NA
J: TRBJ2-7
V: TRBV30
size: few
DNA: TGTGCCTGGAGGGAGGCCGGGGGTAAATACGAGCAGTACTTC
CDR3: CAWREAGGKYEQYF

D: NA
J: TRBJ2-7
V: TRBV2
size: many
DNA: TGTGCCAGCAGTGAGTTTCGGGGAAGGGGTGAGCAGTACTTC
CDR3: CASSEFRGRGEQYF

D: NA
J: TRBJ2-3
V: TRBV14
size: NA
DNA: TGTGCCAGCAGCCAAGATGTGCTAGCAGGCACAGATACGCAGTATTTT
CDR3: CASSQDVLAGTDTQYF

D: TRBD1
J: TRBJ1-2
V: TRBV12-3/TRBV12-4
size: NA
DNA: TGTGCCAGCAGTTTATCAGGGGGCGGCCATGGCTACACCTTC
CDR3: CASSLSGGGHGYTF

D: NA
J: TRBJ2-5
V: TRBV5-1
size: few
DNA: TGCGCCAGCAGCATGGATACAGGCCAAGAGACCCAGTACTTC
CDR3: CASSMDTGQETQYF

D: NA
J: TRBJ1-4
V: TRBV28
size: few
DNA: TGTGCCAGCAGCCCCGCGAGTCCCGAAAAACTGTTTTTT
CDR3: CASSPASPEKLFF

D: NA
J: TRBJ1-6
V: TRBV15
size: few
DNA: TGTGCCACCAGCAGAGATCTCGGCCCGTCGACTTCACCCCTCCACTTT
CDR3: CATSRDLGPSTSPLHF

D: NA
J: TRBJ1-1
V: TRBV7-9
size: few
DNA: TGTGCCAGCAGCTTACAACAGGGGAACACTGAAGCTTTCTTT
CDR3: CASSLQQGNTEAFF

D: NA
J: TRBJ1-1
V: TRBV28
size: NA
DNA: TGTGCCAGCAGAGGGATCGGTCTGAACACTGAAGCTTTCTTT
CDR3: CASRGIGLNTEAFF

D: NA
J: TRBJ1-1
V: TRBV12-3/TRBV12-4
size: NA
DNA: TGTCCCAGCAGTTTGGGCAGTCAGGCTGAAGCTTTCTTT
CDR3: CPSSLGSQAEAFF

D: NA
J: TRBJ2-5
V: TRBV28
size: many
DNA: TGTGCCTCCTCCCCCGTTGGGTCGGGGACCCAGTACTTC
CDR3: CASSPVGSGTQYF

D: NA
J: TRBJ2-2
V: TRBV27
size: NA
DNA: TGTGCCAGCAGTTTATTCTTCGGGACAACGAACACCGGGGAGCTGTTTTTT
CDR3: CASSLFFGTTNTGELFF

D: TRBD1
J: TRBJ1-1
V: TRBV5-1
size: NA
DNA: TGCGCCAGCAGCCGAATGACAGGGCCCGACACTGAAGCTTTCTTT
CDR3: CASSRMTGPDTEAFF

D: NA
J: TRBJ2-7
V: TRBV4-3
size: many
DNA: TGCGCCAGCAGCCAAGTTGGCAGGGGTATACACGAGCAGTACTTC
CDR3: CASSQVGRGIHEQYF

D: TRBD2
J: TRBJ2-4
V: TRBV20-1
size: few
DNA: TGCAGTGCTAGTCCAATAGCGGGGGCCAAAAACATTCAGTACTTC
CDR3: CSASPIAGAKNIQYF

D: NA
J: TRBJ2-5
V: TRBV28
size: few
DNA: TGTGCCAGCAGTCCCCCAGGGAGTGGGGTTCAAGAGACCCAGTACTTC
CDR3: CASSPPGSGVQETQYF

D: NA
J: TRBJ1-2
V: TRBV20-1
size: few
DNA: TGCAGTGCTAGAGTCCGGGTCGTCAACTTATATGGCTACACCTTC
CDR3: CSARVRVVNLYGYTF

D: NA
J: TRBJ1-5
V: TRBV12-3/TRBV12-4
size: many
DNA: TGTGCCAGCAGTTTAAGGGATCAGCCCCAGCATTTT
CDR3: CASSLRDQPQHF

D: NA
J: TRBJ1-3
V: TRBV12-3/TRBV12-4
size: NA
DNA: TGTGCCAGCACCCTAGCAGTTCAGTGGGCTAGCAATTTGTTCGGAAACACCATATATTTT
CDR3: CASTLAVQWASNLFGNTIYF

D: TRBD2
J: TRBJ2-3
V: TRBV6-2/TRBV6-3
size: NA
DNA: TGTGCCAGCAGTTACAAGCGGGGGACAGATACGCAGTATTTT
CDR3: CASSYKRGTDTQYF

D: NA
J: TRBJ2-1
V: TRBV24-1
size: NA
DNA: TGTGCCACCCACATAGAGTGGGCTTGGGAAGGAGATGAGCAGTTCTTC
CDR3: CATHIEWAWEGDEQFF

D: TRBD2
J: TRBJ2-3
V: TRBV20-1
size: NA
DNA: TGCAGTGCTAGAGATGGGACGGGGGGGAGAACAGATACGCAGTATTTT
CDR3: CSARDGTGGRTDTQYF

D: NA
J: TRBJ1-2
V: TRBV12-3/TRBV12-4
size: many
DNA: TGTGCCAGCAGTCCGGCGGGGAATAACTATGGCTACACCTTC
CDR3: CASSPAGNNYGYTF

D: NA
J: TRBJ1-1
V: TRBV9
size: NA
DNA: TGTGCCAGCAGCCAACCAAACACTGAAGCTTTCTTT
CDR3: CASSQPNTEAFF

D: NA
J: TRBJ2-1
V: TRBV7-6
size: NA
DNA: TGTGCCAGCAGCTTAGTGGGGGACGGACCCTACAATGAGCAGTTCTTC
CDR3: CASSLVGDGPYNEQFF

D: TRBD2
J: TRBJ2-2
V: TRBV24-1
size: few
DNA: TGTGCCACCAGTGGGATAGCGGGGGGAAACACCGGGGAGCTGTTTTTT
CDR3: CATSGIAGGNTGELFF

D: NA
J: TRBJ1-4
V: TRBV27
size: few
DNA: TGTGCCAGCAGCCCACAGCCTCAGGGGTCTCTCGAGGGGCTGTTTTTT
CDR3: CASSPQPQGSLEGLFF

D: NA
J: TRBJ1-4
V: TRBV7-2
size: NA
DNA: TGTGCCAGCAGCCCCCGGCCCAATTTTAATGAAAAACTGTTTTTT
CDR3: CASSPRPNFNEKLFF

D: TRBD1
J: TRBJ2-1
V: TRBV20-1
size: few
DNA: TGCAGTGTTGGACAGGGCTCCTACAATGAGCAGTTCTTC
CDR3: CSVGQGSYNEQFF